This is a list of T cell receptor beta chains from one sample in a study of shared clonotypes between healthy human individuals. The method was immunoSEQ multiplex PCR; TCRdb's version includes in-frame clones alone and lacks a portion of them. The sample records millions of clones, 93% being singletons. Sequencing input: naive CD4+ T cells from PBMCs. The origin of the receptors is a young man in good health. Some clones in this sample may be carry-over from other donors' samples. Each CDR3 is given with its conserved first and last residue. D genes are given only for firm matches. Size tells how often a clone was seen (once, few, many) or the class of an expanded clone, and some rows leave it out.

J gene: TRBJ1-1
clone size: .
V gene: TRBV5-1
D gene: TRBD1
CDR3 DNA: TGCGCCAGCAGTTTTACACAGGGGGACACTGAAGCTTTCTTT
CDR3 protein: CASSFTQGDTEAFF

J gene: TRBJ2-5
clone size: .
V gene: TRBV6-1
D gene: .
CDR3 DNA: TGTGCCACCGGACGGGAGAAGTACCAAGAGACCCAGTACTTC
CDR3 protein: CATGREKYQETQYF

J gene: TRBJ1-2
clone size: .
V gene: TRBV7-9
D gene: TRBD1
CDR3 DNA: TGTGCCAGCAGCTCCGGACAGGGTATGGGCTACACCTTC
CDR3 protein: CASSSGQGMGYTF

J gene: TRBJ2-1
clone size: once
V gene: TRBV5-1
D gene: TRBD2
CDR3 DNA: TGCGCCAGCTCTACATCGGGGGGCTCCTACAATGAGCAGTTCTTC
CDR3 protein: CASSTSGGSYNEQFF

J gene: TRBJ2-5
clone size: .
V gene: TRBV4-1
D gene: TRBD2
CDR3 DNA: TGCGCCAGCACTCCCAGAGGGGGGCTAGCGGGAGGGCCGGGAGAGACCCAGTACTTC
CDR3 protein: CASTPRGGLAGGPGETQYF

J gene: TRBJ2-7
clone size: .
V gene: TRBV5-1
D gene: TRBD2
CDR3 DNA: TGCGCCAGCAGCTTGTGGGGTAGCGGGAGATACGAGCAGTACTTC
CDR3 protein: CASSLWGSGRYEQYF

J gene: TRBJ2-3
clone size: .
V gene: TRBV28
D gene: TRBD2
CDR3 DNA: TGTGCCAGCAGTCTAGCGGGAGGGAGCACAGATACGCAGTATTTT
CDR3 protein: CASSLAGGSTDTQYF

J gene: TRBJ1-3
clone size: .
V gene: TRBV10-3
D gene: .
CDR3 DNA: TGTGCCATCAGGCCTCTACCCGGGGGGGGCTTTGGAAACACCATATATTTT
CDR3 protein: CAIRPLPGGGFGNTIYF

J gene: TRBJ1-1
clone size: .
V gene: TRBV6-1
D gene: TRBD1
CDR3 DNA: TGTGCCAGCAGAACAGGGGTGAACACTGAAGCTTTCTTT
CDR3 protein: CASRTGVNTEAFF

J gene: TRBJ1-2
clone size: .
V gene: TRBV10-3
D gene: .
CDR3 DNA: TGTGCCATCAGGGACAGCTCCAATTCCTATGGCTACACCTTC
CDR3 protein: CAIRDSSNSYGYTF

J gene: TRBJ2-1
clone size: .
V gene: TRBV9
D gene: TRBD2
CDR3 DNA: TGTGCCAGCAGCGTAGTTAGCGGGAGGGCCAGTCCCGATGAGCAGTTCTTC
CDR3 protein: CASSVVSGRASPDEQFF